This passage covers 22 T cell receptor beta chains from one sample sequenced in a study of HIV-infected children after antiretroviral therapy interruption. Unique molecular identifiers were included in an RNA-based 3' RACE TCR library. TCRdb used MiXCR to reprocess the 3' RACE reads, holding one entry per CDR3 protein. The sample yields 40,000 to 50,000 distinct CDR3 sequences, more than 3.5% seen once. Treatment: PENTA 11 planned treatment interruption arm or continuous ART arm. The source material was CD45RA+ CD4+ T cells from PBMCs, pooled from several time points, sampled from a donor given antiretroviral therapy, either interrupted or continuous. Subset denoted: naive CD4+ CD45RA+ CD45RO- T cells. The receptor set was obtained from a pool of human donors with HIV.

There are a few counts of this clonotype. The chain combines TRBV2 with TRBJ2-1; 9 bases are a match to TRBD1. Germline loops: CDR1 SNHLY, CDR2 FYNNEI. The CDR3 is made up of 14 amino acids. The V segment lost 7 bases and the J segment 0 bases; nucleotides outside the gene matches: 1. CDR3 in DNA: TGTGCCAGCAAGGACAGGGGCTCCTACAATGAGCAGTTCTTC. It specifies CASKDRGSYNEQFF.

This clonotype was recorded many times. The chain joins TRBV28 to TRBJ2-1, with no clear D. The germline gives CDR1 MDHEN, CDR2 SYDVKM. With 4 bases removed from V and 6 bases from J, the gap between germline ends came to 4 bases. The CDR3 has 11 residues. The CDR3 reads CASSSPNEQFF. Written as DNA, the CDR3 is TGTGCCAGCAGTTCCCCCAATGAGCAGTTCTTC.

This clonotype has ten or more counts. The gene calls are TRBV19 and TRBJ2-3, with 11 bases aligning to TRBD2. The germline V gene has CDR1 LNHDA and CDR2 SQIVND (reference sequence). The CDR3 spans 15 residues. The trim removed 6 bases at V and 5 bases at J, leaving 7 bases unmatched. This CDR3 reads CASSATSGDGDTQYF. The CDR3 DNA is TGTGCCAGTAGCGCGACTAGCGGGGATGGAGATACGCAGTATTTT.

This clonotype was counted at least ten times. V usage is TRBV20-1 and J usage is TRBJ2-2; 7 bases align to TRBD2. The CDR3 is 14 amino acids. CDR1 and CDR2 (germline): DFQATT, SNEGSKA (reference sequence). With 4 bases clipped from V and 0 bases from J, the junction kept 2 bases outside the gene matches. The CDR3 reads CSAIAGANTGELFF. DNA of the CDR3: TGCAGTGCTATTGCGGGGGCGAACACCGGGGAGCTGTTTTTT.

This clonotype was counted ten times or more. The chain is built from TRBV20-1 and TRBJ1-1; TRBD1 aligns across 7 bases. Germline V gene sequence: CDR1 DFQATT, CDR2 SNEGSKA (reference sequence). This CDR3 contains 15 residues. The V gene end was trimmed by 3 bases and the J gene end by 1 base; junction bases not matched to a gene: 8. The chain's CDR3 is CSASRQGDPNTEAFF. CDR3 in DNA: TGCAGTGCTAGCCGACAGGGAGACCCGAACACTGAAGCTTTCTTT.

At least ten counts were recorded for this clonotype. This chain links TRBV11-1 with TRBJ1-6, with TRBD1 matching over 8 bases. The V gene end was trimmed by 1 base and the J gene end by 9 bases; junction bases not matched to a gene: 2. From germline, CDR1 is SGHAT and CDR2 FQDESV (reference sequence). The CDR3 extends over 14 amino acids. CDR3 region: CASSLVQGASPLHF. The CDR3 region has the DNA TGTGCCAGCAGCTTAGTTCAGGGGGCTTCACCCCTCCACTTT.

This clonotype was observed many times. This chain's CDR3 is CASSLKPSGGPDTQYF. Here the CDR3 DNA reads TGCGCCAGCAGCCTCAAGCCTAGCGGGGGCCCAGATACGCAGTATTTT. The chain has TRBV4-1 and TRBJ2-3; TRBD2 agrees at 10 bases. Per the germline V gene, CDR1 is MGHRA and CDR2 is YSYEKL. The CDR3 is made up of 16 amino acids. Trimming at V came to 4 bases and at J to 4 bases, leaving 8 bases not matched to a gene.

This clonotype has a count of ten or more. The CDR3 coding sequence is TGTGCCAGCAGTTCCAAGGCTGCGGTGGGCGGCTACTACGAGCAGTACTTC. It yields the protein CASSSKAAVGGYYEQYF. V is TRBV9 and J is TRBJ2-7; no clear D. Deletions cut 5 bases from V and 3 bases from J, with 24 bases between. This CDR3 has 17 residues. Germline CDR1 SGDLS, CDR2 YYNGEE.

In this sample, this clonotype turned up many times. The chain recombines TRBV5-1 with TRBJ2-7, with 7 positions matching TRBD1. Germline CDR1 is SGHRS and CDR2 is YFSETQ. CDR3 length: 15 residues. J lost 2 bases, V lost 0 bases, and 5 bases had no gene match. CDR3 in DNA: TGCGCCAGCAGCTTGGACGCGGACAGGCCCTACGAGCAGTACTTC. Translation gives CASSLDADRPYEQYF.

This clonotype was seen ten or more times. This chain links TRBV30 with TRBJ1-5, with D perhaps TRBD1 (5 bases). Trimming took off 6 bases at V and 2 bases at J, with 11 bases between the two ends. Germline V gene sequence: CDR1 GTSNPN, CDR2 SVGIG (reference sequence). CDR3 size: 13 residues. Written as DNA, the CDR3 is TGTGCCTGCCAAGGGGATGGCAATCAGCCCCAGCATTTT. It codes for CACQGDGNQPQHF.

This clonotype was seen many times. The chain couples TRBV12-3 or TRBV12-4 to TRBJ2-6; D is ambiguous. This CDR3 has 15 residues. V was trimmed by 3 bases and J by 4 bases, leaving 10 bases between them. Here the CDR3 DNA reads TGTGCCAGCAGTTTCCTCATAACCGGGGCCAACGTCCTGACTTTC. Its protein product is CASSFLITGANVLTF.

This clonotype was picked up many times. Here the CDR3 DNA reads TGTGCCACCAGCGGGGAAACCCCCTCTGGCTACACCTTC. Translated, it gives CATSGETPSGYTF. V and J are TRBV24-1 and TRBJ1-2, with D hard to call. Germline lookup yields CDR1 KGHDR and CDR2 SFDVKD. Trimming cost V 7 bases and J 7 bases, with 15 bases left between them. The CDR3 loop spans 13 amino acids.

The table lists this clonotype with a count of one. The V gene is TRBV7-2, the J gene TRBJ2-7, with 10 nucleotides matching TRBD2. From germline, CDR1 is SGHTA and CDR2 FQGNSA. J gave up 3 bases and V 3 bases, and 2 bases lay outside the gene matches. The CDR3 contains 14 residues. The CDR3: CASSLERGGYEQYF. CDR3 bases: TGTGCCAGCAGCTTGGAGCGGGGGGGCTACGAGCAGTACTTC.

This clonotype was counted a few times. The rearrangement links TRBV19 to TRBJ2-7; D gene uncertain. Trimming took off 2 bases at V and 3 bases at J, with 8 bases between the two ends. Looked up from germline, CDR1 is LNHDA and CDR2 is SQIVND (reference sequence). CDR3 size: 13 residues. The CDR3 DNA sequence: TGTGCCAGTAGTATATCCAGTTACTACGAGCAGTACTTC. Its translation: CASSISSYYEQYF. Using reference TRBV19 and TRBJ2-7 for the parts outside the CDR3, the full variable domain is DGGITQSPKYLFRKEGQNVTLSCEQNLNHDAMYWYRQDPGQGLRLIYYSQIVNDFQKGDIAEGYSVSREKKESFPLTVTSAQKNPTAFYLCASSISSYYEQYFGPGTRLTVT.

This clonotype was counted ten times or more. This chain links TRBV6-5 with TRBJ2-3, with 8 bases lining up with TRBD2. J was trimmed by 3 bases and V by 7 bases; bases with no gene match: 6. The germline gives CDR1 MNHEY, CDR2 SVGAGI. This CDR3 has 14 amino acids. This CDR3 is CASNRGGGTDTQYF. The CDR3 DNA reads TGTGCCAGCAACCGGGGGGGCGGGACAGATACGCAGTATTTT.

This clonotype was seen ten or more times. This chain links TRBV24-1 with TRBJ2-2, with D maybe TRBD2 (6 bases). The length of the CDR3 is 13 residues. CDR1 KGHDR and CDR2 SFDVKD come from the germline V gene. The V end was cut by 6 bases, the J end by 7 bases, with 11 bases between. The CDR3 reads CATSRPRDGELFF. CDR3 nucleotide sequence: TGTGCCACCAGTCGTCCGCGGGACGGGGAGCTGTTTTTT.

This clonotype was recorded many times. The chain has TRBV7-2 and TRBJ2-5; TRBD1 matches at 8 bases. Losses at the gene ends were 4 bases for V and 1 base for J; bases not matched to a gene: 2. Germline values: CDR1 SGHTA, CDR2 FQGNSA. CDR3 length: 14 amino acids. The CDR3 is CASSWDRTQETQYF. The CDR3, as DNA: TGTGCCAGCAGCTGGGACAGGACCCAAGAGACCCAGTACTTC.

This clonotype was picked up a small number of times. The chain carries TRBV5-4 and TRBJ2-1; 7 bases map to TRBD1. CDR1 SGHNT and CDR2 YYREEE come from the germline V gene (reference sequence). This CDR3 is 16 amino acids long. J was trimmed by 2 bases and V by 1 base; bases with no gene match: 6. This CDR3 reads CASSLRRGHAYNEQFF. CDR3 nucleotides: TGTGCCAGCAGCTTGAGAAGGGGGCATGCCTACAATGAGCAGTTCTTC.

This clonotype was observed at least ten times. The chain combines TRBV20-1 with TRBJ1-1; 7 nucleotides match TRBD1. Losses at the gene ends were 0 bases for V and 4 bases for J; bases not matched to a gene: 5. Germline lookup yields CDR1 DFQATT and CDR2 SNEGSKA (reference sequence). The CDR3 length is 14 residues. This CDR3 reads CSARDGGGGTEAFF. The CDR3 DNA reads as TGCAGTGCTAGAGATGGAGGGGGCGGCACTGAAGCTTTCTTT.

This clonotype was seen ten or more times. The chain couples TRBV10-3 to TRBJ1-1, with D possibly matching TRBD1 (5 bases). The V end lost 4 bases, the J end lost 1 base, and 7 bases lay between the germline ends. This CDR3 spans 13 amino acids. From germline, CDR1 is ENHRY and CDR2 SYGVKD. This CDR3 is CAISGGENTEAFF. CDR3 DNA: TGTGCCATCAGTGGGGGGGAGAACACTGAAGCTTTCTTT.

This clonotype was seen repeatedly, ten times or more. This chain uses TRBV6-2 or TRBV6-3 with TRBJ1-5; D uncertain. V was shortened by 8 bases and J by 4 bases, with 15 bases between the two germline ends. The CDR3 runs 14 residues. Germline-derived CDR1 and CDR2 are MNHEY and SVGEGT. As DNA, the CDR3 is TGTGCCAGCCATCGAGAGGGTGGGAATCAGCCCCAGCATTTT. Protein product: CASHREGGNQPQHF.

This clonotype was recorded at least ten times. This chain links TRBV12-3 or TRBV12-4 with TRBJ1-6, with 11 bases aligning to TRBD1. This CDR3 has 21 residues. V trimming: 6 bases; J trimming: 10 bases; junction bases outside the gene matches: 26. The CDR3 protein is CASSPGQGAPPASGLGSPLHF. In DNA, the CDR3 is TGTGCCAGCAGCCCTGGACAGGGGGCGCCCCCTGCTTCGGGTTTGGGGTCACCCCTCCACTTT.